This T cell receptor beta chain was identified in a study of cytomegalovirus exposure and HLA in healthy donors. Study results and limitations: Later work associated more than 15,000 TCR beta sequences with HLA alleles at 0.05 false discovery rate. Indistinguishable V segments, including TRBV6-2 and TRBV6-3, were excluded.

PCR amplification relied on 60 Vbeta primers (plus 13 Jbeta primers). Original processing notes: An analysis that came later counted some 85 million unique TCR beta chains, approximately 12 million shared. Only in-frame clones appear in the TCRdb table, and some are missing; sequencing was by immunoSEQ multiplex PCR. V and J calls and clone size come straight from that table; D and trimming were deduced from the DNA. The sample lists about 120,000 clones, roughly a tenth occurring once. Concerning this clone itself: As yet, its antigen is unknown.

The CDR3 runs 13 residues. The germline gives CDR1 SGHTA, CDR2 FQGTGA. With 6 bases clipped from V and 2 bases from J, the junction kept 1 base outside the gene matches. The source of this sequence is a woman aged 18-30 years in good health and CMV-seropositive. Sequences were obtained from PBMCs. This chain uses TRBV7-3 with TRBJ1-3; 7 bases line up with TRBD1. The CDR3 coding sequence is TGTGCCAGCAGTACAGGGGCTGGAAACACCATATATTTT. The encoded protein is CASSTGAGNTIYF.